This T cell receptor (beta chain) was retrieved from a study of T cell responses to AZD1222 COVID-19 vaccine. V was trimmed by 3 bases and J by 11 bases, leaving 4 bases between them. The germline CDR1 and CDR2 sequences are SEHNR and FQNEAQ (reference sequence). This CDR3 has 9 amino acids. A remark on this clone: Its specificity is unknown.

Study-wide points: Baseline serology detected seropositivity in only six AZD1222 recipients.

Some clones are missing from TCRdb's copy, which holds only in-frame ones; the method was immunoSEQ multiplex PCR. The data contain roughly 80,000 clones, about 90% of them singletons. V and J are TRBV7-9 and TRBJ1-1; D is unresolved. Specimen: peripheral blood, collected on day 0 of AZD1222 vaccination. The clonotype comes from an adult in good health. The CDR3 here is CASSLDAFF. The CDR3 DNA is TGTGCCAGCAGCTTGGATGCTTTCTTT.